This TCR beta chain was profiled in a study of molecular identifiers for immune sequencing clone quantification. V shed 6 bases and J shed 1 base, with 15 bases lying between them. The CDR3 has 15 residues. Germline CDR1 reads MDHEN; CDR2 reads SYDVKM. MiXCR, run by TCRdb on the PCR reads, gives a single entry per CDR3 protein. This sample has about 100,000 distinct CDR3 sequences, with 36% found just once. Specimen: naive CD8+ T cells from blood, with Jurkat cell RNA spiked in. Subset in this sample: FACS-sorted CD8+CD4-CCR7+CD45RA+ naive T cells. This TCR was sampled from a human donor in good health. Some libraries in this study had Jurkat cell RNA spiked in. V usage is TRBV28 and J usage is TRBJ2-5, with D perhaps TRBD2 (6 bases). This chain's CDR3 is CASSTSAGFQETQYF. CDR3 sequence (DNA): TGTGCCAGCAGCACCAGTGCGGGGTTCCAAGAGACCCAGTACTTC.